Below are 24 T cell receptor beta chains sequenced from a single sample in a study of T cell repertoires in cytomegalovirus infection. TCRdb reprocessed the reads via MiXCR and lists one record per CDR3 protein. The data show roughly 500,000 distinct CDR3 sequences, approximately 40% seen once. These TCRs' antigens remain unknown. The material sequenced was cultured PBMCs, taken from culture after CMV antigen stimulation. The receptors were sampled from a human donor in good health (CMV status not recorded). Some clones in this sample may be carry-over from other donors' samples.

CDR3 in DNA: TGTGCCAGCCTTCTCTCAGGGAACACCGGGGAGCTGTTTTTT. The encoded protein is CASLLSGNTGELFF. The V call is TRBV2, the J call TRBJ2-2; D remains unclear. In germline, CDR1 is SNHLY, CDR2 FYNNEI. V was pared by 8 bases and J by 1 base, with 11 bases between. This CDR3 is built from 14 residues.

The chain employs TRBV20-1 and TRBJ2-3; D gene ambiguous. CDR1 and CDR2 (germline): DFQATT, SNEGSKA (reference sequence). Trimming cost V 0 bases and J 1 base, with 11 bases left between them. The CDR3 length is 15 residues. Here the CDR3 DNA reads TGCAGTGCTAGAGAAAGCCAGAGGCGCACAGATACGCAGTATTTT. Translating it yields CSARESQRRTDTQYF.

The CDR3 spells CASSLDVGGETQYF. The DNA of the CDR3 is TGTGCCAGCAGCTTAGATGTGGGCGGGGAGACCCAGTACTTC. The V call is TRBV7-6, the J call TRBJ2-5; the D gene is possibly TRBD2 (5 bases). CDR1 and CDR2 from the germline V gene are SGHVS and FNYEAQ. The V end lost 1 base, the J end lost 5 bases, and 11 bases lay between the germline ends. This CDR3 has 14 residues.

In its sample, this clonotype was seen a few times. V gene TRBV7-6 combines with J gene TRBJ1-5; TRBD1 aligns across 9 bases. CDR3 length: 16 amino acids. Germline CDR1 SGHVS, CDR2 FNYEAQ. Unmatched junction bases numbered 7, after V lost 5 bases and J lost 2 bases. DNA of the CDR3: TGTGCCAGCAGCCCGGGACAGGGCGAGGGCAATCAGCCCCAGCATTTT. This gives the protein CASSPGQGEGNQPQHF. Based on the CDR3 plus reference TRBV7-6 and TRBJ1-5, the full variable domain is GAGVSQSPRYKVTKRGQDVALRCDPISGHVSLYWYRQALGQGPEFLTYFNYEAQQDKSGLPNDRFSAERPEGSISTLTIQRTEQRDSAMYRCASSPGQGEGNQPQHFGDGTRLSIL.

This clonotype was seen only a few times. The rearrangement joins TRBV12-3 or TRBV12-4 to TRBJ1-4, with TRBD1 matching over 9 bases. The junction had 10 bases not matched to a gene; V was cut back by 4 bases and J by 1 base. The CDR3 is made up of 18 amino acids. This chain's CDR3 is CASSSGYRGPGTNEKLFF. The CDR3 DNA reads TGTGCCAGCAGTTCCGGTTACAGGGGGCCAGGAACTAATGAAAAACTGTTTTTT.

Here the CDR3 reads CASGPGLHEQFF. As DNA, the CDR3 is TGTGCTAGTGGTCCCGGTCTCCATGAGCAGTTCTTC. The chain has TRBV12-5 and TRBJ2-1, with no clear D. The CDR3 sequence is 12 residues long. Germline V lookup: CDR1 LGHNT, CDR2 FRNRAP. Trimming stripped 5 bases from V and 8 bases from J, with 10 bases between.

The CDR3 DNA reads as TGTGCCAGCAGCTTATTCGGCAGCTCCTACGAGCAGTACTTC. Its protein is CASSLFGSSYEQYF. The V and J genes are TRBV11-1 and TRBJ2-7; D remains ambiguous. CDR1 and CDR2 (germline): SGHAT, FQDESV (reference sequence). CDR3 length: 14 residues. Trimming left V 2 bases short and J 0 bases short, with 8 bases between.

This chain uses TRBV27 with TRBJ1-1; D is unresolved. Trimming took off 4 bases at V and 1 base at J, with 7 bases between the two ends. The length of the CDR3 is 13 residues. Germline V gene data show CDR1 as MNHEY and CDR2 as SMNVEV (reference sequence). The CDR3 here is CASSWSENTEAFF. CDR3 in DNA: TGTGCCAGCAGTTGGTCGGAGAACACTGAAGCTTTCTTT.

The chain uses TRBV6-1 and TRBJ2-3; 9 nucleotides agree with TRBD1. The length of the CDR3 is 17 residues. Losses at the gene ends were 8 bases for V and 4 bases for J; bases not matched to a gene: 16. Germline-derived CDR1 and CDR2 are MNHNS and SASEGT. The CDR3 region has the DNA TGTGCCAGCGCTAAAGCCGTAGGGGGACAGGGTGCAGATACGCAGTATTTT. It is translated as CASAKAVGGQGADTQYF.

The chain is built from TRBV7-2 and TRBJ2-3; D gene uncertain. The length of the CDR3 is 12 residues. Germline V gives CDR1 SGHTA, CDR2 FQGNSA. The V end was cut by 8 bases, the J end by 5 bases, with 11 bases between. CDR3 in amino acids: CASAKVQDTQYF. CDR3 sequence (DNA): TGTGCCAGCGCTAAGGTCCAAGATACGCAGTATTTT.

This chain connects TRBV7-9 to TRBJ2-1; the match to TRBD2 covers 10 bases. The CDR3 covers 15 residues. CDR1 SEHNR and CDR2 FQNEAQ come from the germline V gene (reference sequence). After removal of 1 base from V and 8 bases from J, the junction contained 5 bases not matched to a gene. CDR3 sequence (DNA): TGTGCCAGCAGCTTAGTCTCTAGCGGGAGAGATGAGCAGTTCTTC. Its protein is CASSLVSSGRDEQFF.

The V call is TRBV12-5, the J call TRBJ2-7; D ambiguous. The V gene lost 7 bases and the J gene lost 6 bases, with 10 bases spanning the gap. The germline CDR1 and CDR2 sequences are LGHNT and FRNRAP. The CDR3 runs 11 residues. This CDR3 reads CASASQSEQYF. CDR3 nucleotide sequence: TGTGCTAGTGCGAGCCAGAGCGAGCAGTACTTC.

This clonotype was recorded a few times. V gene TRBV7-2 combines with J gene TRBJ2-5; D may be TRBD2 (7 bases). The CDR3 is 12 amino acids. Trimming stripped 7 bases from V and 5 bases from J, with 11 bases between. Per the germline V gene, CDR1 is SGHTA and CDR2 is FQGNSA. The CDR3 nucleotides are TGTGCCAGCACGCGGGGGCTGGAGACCCAGTACTTC. It codes for CASTRGLETQYF.

There are a few counts of this clonotype. V gene TRBV11-3 combines with J gene TRBJ2-1; the match to TRBD2 covers 7 bases. Trimming at V came to 1 base and at J to 4 bases, leaving 7 bases not matched to a gene. Germline loops: CDR1 SGHNT, CDR2 YENEEA. This CDR3 contains 16 residues. The CDR3 coding sequence is TGTGCCAGCAGCTTAGGGGCTAGCGGCGTTTACAATGAGCAGTTCTTC. It specifies CASSLGASGVYNEQFF.

This clonotype was found a few times. The chain recombines TRBV5-1 with TRBJ2-2; unclear D gene. Germline CDR1 is SGHRS and CDR2 is YFSETQ. The ends were cut back, 4 bases at V and 13 bases at J, with 20 bases in the middle. This CDR3 comprises 14 residues. The CDR3 is CASSATDTAPWLFF. CDR3 DNA sequence: TGCGCCAGCAGCGCAACAGATACGGCCCCCTGGCTGTTTTTT.

In its sample, this clonotype was seen a few times. This chain links TRBV12-3 or TRBV12-4 with TRBJ1-6; a weak D match, TRBD1 (6 bases). The CDR3 contains 16 residues. V shed 7 bases and J shed 8 bases, with 21 bases lying between them. The DNA of the CDR3 is TGTGCCAGCAACCAACAGGGTATAGTCCGGGATTCACCCCTCCACTTT. Amino acids: CASNQQGIVRDSPLHF.

The CDR3 region has the DNA TGTGCCACCAGCAGAGATCCCAGCACAGATACGCAGTATTTT. Translating it yields CATSRDPSTDTQYF. This chain joins TRBV15 and TRBJ2-3; D unresolved. Germline CDR1 LNHNV, CDR2 YYDKDF (reference sequence). The CDR3 is made up of 14 amino acids. V lost 0 bases to trimming and J lost 0 bases, with 4 bases between them.

The chain couples TRBV7-9 to TRBJ2-6, with D uncertain. The germline CDR1 and CDR2 sequences are SEHNR and FQNEAQ (reference sequence). V shed 7 bases and J shed 1 base, with 8 bases lying between them. This CDR3 region has 14 residues. The CDR3 DNA follows: TGTGCCAGCACCGCAGGTTCTGGGGCCAACGTCCTGACTTTC. Its protein product is CASTAGSGANVLTF. Full variable domain (remainder filled in from reference TRBV7-9 and TRBJ2-6): DTGVSQNPRHKITKRGQNVTFRCDPISEHNRLYWYRQTLGQGPEFLTYFQNEAQLEKSRLLSDRFSAERPKGSFSTLEIQRTEQGDSAMYLCASTAGSGANVLTFGAGSRLTVL.

This clonotype turned up a few times. The gene calls are TRBV15 and TRBJ1-3; D not certain. The CDR3 runs to 14 residues. The germline V and J ends were trimmed by 5 bases and 2 bases, with 10 bases remaining between them. CDR1 and CDR2 (germline): LNHNV, YYDKDF (reference sequence). The CDR3 sequence: CATSPRKAGNTIYF. CDR3 bases: TGTGCCACCAGCCCACGTAAGGCTGGAAACACCATATATTTT.

V and J are TRBV5-1 and TRBJ2-5, with 9 positions matching TRBD2. The CDR3 length is 17 residues. Looked up from germline, CDR1 is SGHRS and CDR2 is YFSETQ. Unmatched junction bases numbered 10, after V lost 0 bases and J lost 4 bases. The CDR3 nucleotides are TGCGCCAGCAGCTTGGTTAGCGGGGGCCACCGGGGAGAGACCCAGTACTTC. Amino acids: CASSLVSGGHRGETQYF.

This clonotype was observed a few times. The chain combines TRBV2 with TRBJ2-7; D is perhaps TRBD2 (6 bases). Germline CDR1 reads SNHLY; CDR2 reads FYNNEI. This CDR3 contains 13 residues. Trimming pared 7 bases from V and 10 bases from J, leaving 20 bases between. Here the CDR3 reads CASTGPVGGPQYF. CDR3 sequence (DNA): TGTGCCAGCACAGGGCCGGTCGGAGGGCCCCAGTACTTC.

The rearrangement uses TRBV5-6 and TRBJ1-2, with a weak D call TRBD1 (5 bases). Germline V gene sequence: CDR1 SGHDT, CDR2 YYEEEE. The CDR3 is 13 residues long. V was cut by 5 bases and J by 5 bases, with 13 bases left in between. This chain's CDR3 is CASSQDTEYGYTF. The CDR3, as DNA: TGTGCCAGCAGTCAGGACACGGAGTATGGCTACACCTTC.

This clonotype was found a few times. This sequence joins TRBV7-2 and TRBJ2-7; possible D gene TRBD2, 5 bases. V was pared by 5 bases and J by 3 bases, with 17 bases between. Germline assignment: CDR1 SGHTA and CDR2 FQGNSA. The CDR3 has 15 amino acids. Here the CDR3 reads CASSLERVWYYEQYF. CDR3 sequence (DNA): TGTGCCAGCAGCCTAGAGAGGGTATGGTACTACGAGCAGTACTTC.

V usage is TRBV7-2 and J usage is TRBJ1-1; D ambiguous. The length of the CDR3 is 16 residues. V was trimmed by 4 bases and J by 5 bases, leaving 20 bases between them. The V gene's germline CDR1 is SGHTA and CDR2 FQGNSA. The CDR3 loop is CASSSLVKGVWTEAFF. In nucleotides, the CDR3 is TGTGCCAGCAGCTCCCTAGTGAAGGGAGTTTGGACTGAAGCTTTCTTT.